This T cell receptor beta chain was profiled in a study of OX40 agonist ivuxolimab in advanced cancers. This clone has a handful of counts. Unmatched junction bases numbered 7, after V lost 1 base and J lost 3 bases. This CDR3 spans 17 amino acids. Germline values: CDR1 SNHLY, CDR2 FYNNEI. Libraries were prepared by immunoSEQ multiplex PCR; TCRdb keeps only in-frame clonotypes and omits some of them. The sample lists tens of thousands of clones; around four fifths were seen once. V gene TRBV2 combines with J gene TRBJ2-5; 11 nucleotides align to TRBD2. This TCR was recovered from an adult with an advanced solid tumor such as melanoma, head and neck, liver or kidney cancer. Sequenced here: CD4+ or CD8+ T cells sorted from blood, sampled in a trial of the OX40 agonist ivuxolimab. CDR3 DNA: TGTGCCAGCAGTGAAGAGCGGGGACTAGCGGCCGAAGAGACCCAGTACTTC. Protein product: CASSEERGLAAEETQYF.